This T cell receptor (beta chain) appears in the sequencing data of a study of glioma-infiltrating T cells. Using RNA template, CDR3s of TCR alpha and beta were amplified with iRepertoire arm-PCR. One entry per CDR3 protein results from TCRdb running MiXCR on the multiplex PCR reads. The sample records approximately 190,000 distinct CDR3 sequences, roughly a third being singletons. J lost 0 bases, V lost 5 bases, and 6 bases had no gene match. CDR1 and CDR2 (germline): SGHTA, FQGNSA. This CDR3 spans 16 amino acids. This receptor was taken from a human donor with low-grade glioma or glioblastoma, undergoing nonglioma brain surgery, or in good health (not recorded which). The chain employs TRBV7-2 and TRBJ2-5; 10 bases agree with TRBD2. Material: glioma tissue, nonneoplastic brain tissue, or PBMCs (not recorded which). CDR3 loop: CASSPLTSGHQETQYF. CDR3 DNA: TGTGCCAGCAGCCCTCTGACTAGCGGGCACCAAGAGACCCAGTACTTC.